This T cell receptor (beta chain) originates from a study of blood T cell repertoires in COVID-19. Study details: The United States, Italy and Spain provided the acute and convalescent COVID-19 samples. Sources were T cells, B-cell-depleted T cells, or PBMCs; the material itself was cDNA or gDNA.

Original processing methods: Estimation of nucleated cell counts was performed using reference gene primer amplification. Some clones are missing from TCRdb's copy, which holds only in-frame ones; the method was immunoSEQ multiplex PCR. Clone size and V and J calls were adopted from that table, with D and trimming inferred from the DNA. The data contain hundreds of thousands of clones, about 88% of them seen just once; the ten biggest clones take up approximately 2.1%. The germline CDR1 and CDR2 sequences are SGHNT and YENEEA. There are 15 residues in the CDR3. J gave up 7 bases and V 5 bases, and 13 bases lay outside the gene matches.

Input material: peripheral blood. This clonotype was obtained from a woman between 35 and 50 years old who had recovered from COVID-19. The chain links TRBV11-3 to TRBJ1-2; 7 positions match TRBD1. CDR3 loop: CASSEDRDKLGGYTF. CDR3 sequence (DNA): TGTGCCAGCAGCGAAGACAGGGATAAACTAGGTGGCTACACCTTC.